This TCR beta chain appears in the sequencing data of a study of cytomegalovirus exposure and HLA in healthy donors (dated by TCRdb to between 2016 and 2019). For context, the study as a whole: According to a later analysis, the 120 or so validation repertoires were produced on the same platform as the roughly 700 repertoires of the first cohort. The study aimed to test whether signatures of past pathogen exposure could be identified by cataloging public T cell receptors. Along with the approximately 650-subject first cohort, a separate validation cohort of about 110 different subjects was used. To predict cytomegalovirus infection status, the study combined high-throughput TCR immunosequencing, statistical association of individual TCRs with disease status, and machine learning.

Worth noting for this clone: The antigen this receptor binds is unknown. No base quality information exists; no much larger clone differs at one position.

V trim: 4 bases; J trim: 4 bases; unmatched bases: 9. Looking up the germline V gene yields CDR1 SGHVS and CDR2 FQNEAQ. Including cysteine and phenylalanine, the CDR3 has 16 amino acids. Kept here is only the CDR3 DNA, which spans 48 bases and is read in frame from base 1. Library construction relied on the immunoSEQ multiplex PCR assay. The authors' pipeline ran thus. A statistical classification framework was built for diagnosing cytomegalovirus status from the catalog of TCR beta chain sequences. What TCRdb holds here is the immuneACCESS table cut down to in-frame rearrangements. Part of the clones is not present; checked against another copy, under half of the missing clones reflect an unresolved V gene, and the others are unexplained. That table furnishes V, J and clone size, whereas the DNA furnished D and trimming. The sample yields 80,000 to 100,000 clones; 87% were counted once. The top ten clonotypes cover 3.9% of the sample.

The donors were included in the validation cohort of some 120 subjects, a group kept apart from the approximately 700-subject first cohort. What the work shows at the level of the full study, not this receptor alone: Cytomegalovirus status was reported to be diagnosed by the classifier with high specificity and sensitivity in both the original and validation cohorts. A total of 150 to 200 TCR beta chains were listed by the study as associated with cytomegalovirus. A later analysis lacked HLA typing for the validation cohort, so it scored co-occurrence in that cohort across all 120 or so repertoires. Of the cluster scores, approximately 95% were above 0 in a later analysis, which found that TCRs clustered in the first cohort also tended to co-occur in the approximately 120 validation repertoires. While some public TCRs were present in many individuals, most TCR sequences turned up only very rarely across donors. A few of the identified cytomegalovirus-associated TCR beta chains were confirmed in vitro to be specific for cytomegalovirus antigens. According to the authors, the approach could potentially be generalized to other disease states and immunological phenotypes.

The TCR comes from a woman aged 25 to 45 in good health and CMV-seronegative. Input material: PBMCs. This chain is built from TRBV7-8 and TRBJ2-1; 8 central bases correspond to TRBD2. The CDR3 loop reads CASSSLRTSYYNEQFF. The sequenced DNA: TGTGCCAGCAGCTCACTACGGACTAGCTATTACAATGAGCAGTTCTTC.